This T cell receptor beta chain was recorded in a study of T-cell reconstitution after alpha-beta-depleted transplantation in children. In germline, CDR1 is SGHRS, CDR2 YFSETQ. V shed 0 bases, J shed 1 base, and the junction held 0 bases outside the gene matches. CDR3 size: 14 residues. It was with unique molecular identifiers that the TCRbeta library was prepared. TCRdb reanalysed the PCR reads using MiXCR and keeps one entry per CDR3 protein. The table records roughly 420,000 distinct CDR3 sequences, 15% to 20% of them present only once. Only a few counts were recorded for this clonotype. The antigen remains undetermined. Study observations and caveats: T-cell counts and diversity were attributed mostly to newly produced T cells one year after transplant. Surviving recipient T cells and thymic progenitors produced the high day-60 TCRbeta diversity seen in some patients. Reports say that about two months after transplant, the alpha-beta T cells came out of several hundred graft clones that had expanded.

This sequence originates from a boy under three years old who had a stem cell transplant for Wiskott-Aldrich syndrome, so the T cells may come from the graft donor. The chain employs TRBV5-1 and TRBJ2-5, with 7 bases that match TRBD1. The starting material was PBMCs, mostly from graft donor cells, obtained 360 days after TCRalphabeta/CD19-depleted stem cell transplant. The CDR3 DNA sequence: TGCGCCAGCAGCTTGGAGGGGGCCCAAGAGACCCAGTACTTC. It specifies CASSLEGAQETQYF.